This T cell receptor beta chain is from a study of cytomegalovirus exposure and HLA in healthy donors. Study details: In a later analysis, it was reported that the approximately 110 validation repertoires had been produced on the same platform as the 550 to 850 repertoires belonging to the first cohort.

The CDR3 totals 14 residues. CDR1 and CDR2 (germline): MNHEY, SVGAGI. Trimming removed 5 bases from V and 3 bases from J, with 13 bases in between. Study results and caveats: It was confirmed in vitro that three of the CMV-associated chains were specific for CMV antigens. The finding came from a later analysis; first-cohort TCR clusters tended to co-occur in the 90 to 150 validation repertoires.

On this clone: The antigen is not known.

Using immunoSEQ multiplex PCR, the repertoire was profiled, and TCRdb retains in-frame clones only, with some absent. The sample consists of 150,000 to 200,000 clones, approximately 86% of them appearing once. This chain connects TRBV6-5 to TRBJ1-2; D is possibly TRBD1 (5 bases). Sequenced input: PBMCs. The sequence was obtained from a woman between 18 and 29 years old in good health and CMV-seronegative. The CDR3 bases are TGTGCCAGCAGTCATTTTGGGGGGGACTATGGCTACACCTTC. Translation gives CASSHFGGDYGYTF.